This TCR beta chain was retrieved from a study of shared clonotypes between healthy human individuals (dated by TCRdb to 2018 to 2021). Background on the whole study: The cohort comprised two women and a few men aged 18 to 49 years. Leukapheresis yielded between about 0.9 and 9 billion PBMCs per donor. Blood TCR repertoires of about 5 healthy adults were deeply sequenced to estimate repertoire size and the extent of clonotype sharing between individuals. To increase sequencing depth and limit assay-specific biases, different laboratories used diverse techniques to prepare libraries and sequence TCR repertoires. Per donor, three plates each were used for CD4 naive and CD4 memory, two for CD8 naive, and one for CD8 memory. Beyond this particular receptor, the publication reports: Rarefaction of sorted-subset datasets indicated incomplete sequencing despite the large sequencing depth. Higher generation probabilities were observed for clonotypes shared by all four sorted-subset donors than for non-shared clonotypes. Sampling was limited to blood, and TCR repertoires in tissue likely differ from TCR repertoires in blood. Naive subsets generally had larger estimated clonotype richness than memory subsets. When a handful of donors were compared, the shared fraction of clonotypes was around 5% for naive CD4, around 4% for naive CD8, roughly 2.5% for memory CD4, and under 0.5% for memory CD8. Pairwise subsampling indicated that sequencing depth was expected to affect the degree of clonotype sharing among donors. Because the study included only a small number of donors, the genetic and exposure-history diversity represented was limited.

The CDR3 has 16 amino acids, counting the end cysteine and phenylalanine. The read is trimmed to its CDR3 DNA, 48 bases read in frame from base 1. CDR1 and CDR2, per the germline V gene, are MGHRA and YSYEKL. Clipping removes 2 bases from V and 0 bases from J, with 5 as the unmatched junction base count. CD8 naive samples were CD45RO-negative cells positively selected for CCR7, giving a CD45RA+CCR7+ population that excluded TemRA cells. The donors were healthy, HIV-negative adults with no recently reported acute infections or vaccinations. Every donor was a Caucasian adult living in Nashville, Tennessee, USA. Blood was obtained by leukapheresis, after which PBMCs were separated by Ficoll-Histopaque density gradient centrifugation and cryopreserved in liquid nitrogen vapor phase. Analytical flow cytometry was used to check the purity and quantity of every magnetically sorted T cell population. From each sorted fraction, genomic DNA was isolated and quantified by UV absorbance on a Nanodrop 2000c.

To note about this clone: It lacks a known antigen. Base qualities are not recorded, but no much larger clone differs from it by a single base.

Using the deep immunoSEQ assay, TCR CDR3 regions were amplified from genomic DNA by multiplex PCR. Genomic DNA extracted from each cell subset was distributed evenly over all wells of several immunoSEQ 96-well plates, and each plate served as one replicate. Each replicate PCR for sorted subsets received around 0.2 ug genomic DNA, equal to about 30,000 T cell genomes. Purified libraries were measured with a Qubit 3.0 fluorometer, size-checked on a Bioanalyzer 2100, and measured again with the KAPA Library Quantification kit. A separate single-read 150-cycle Illumina NextSeq 550 flow cell was used to sequence each immunoSEQ 96-well plate. Turning to the authors' computational methods: Because the immunoSEQ output held only junctional sequences and lacked quality scores, the filtering could not match the filtering applied to full-length reads. To assign V/J genes and CDR3, sequences were annotated using PyIR, a Python wrapper for IgBLAST v1.9, with IMGT germline references. Reads were removed for weak V/J assignments (E-value above 1e-6), missing CDR3, stop codons, out-of-frame junctions, or ambiguous translated residues. V3J clonotypes were defined by identical inferred V gene, J gene, and CDR3 amino acid sequence. The percentage overlap between two repertoires was calculated by dividing the number of shared unique clonotypes by the size of the smaller repertoire. Richness of each repertoire was evaluated using RTK rarefaction, the Chao1 estimator, and Recon v2.1 estimates of unobserved clonotypes. For all TCRbeta clonotypes obtained by the gDNA method from a handful of donors, generation probabilities were computed with OLGA. Entries here come from immuneACCESS through TCRdb and include only in-frame sequences with V and J called. Some clones fail to appear in such tables; in the studies checked, an unresolved V gene covers under half of the shortfall, and the cause of the remainder is unknown. V, J and clone size were drawn from that table, and D and trimming were deduced from the DNA. The sample table holds fewer than 700,000 clones, of which 85% to 95% were seen once. Of the sample, about 0.11% falls within the top ten clones.

The receptor comes from a woman aged 25-40 years in good health. The sequenced material came from naive CD8+ T cells sorted from blood. Explained via the paper, the cell subset or site label denotes: CD45RA+CCR7+. The chain is assembled from TRBV4-1 and TRBJ2-7; 9 central nucleotides agree with TRBD2. The base sequence is TGCGCCAGCAGCCAAACGACTAGCGGAGACTCCTACGAGCAGTACTTC. The translation is CASSQTTSGDSYEQYF.